This T cell receptor (beta chain) emerged from a study of a mutant IDH1 vaccine in newly diagnosed glioma. Study as a whole: Treated patients were roughly 62% male, roughly 40% female, mean age 40.4 years.

Germline V lookup: CDR1 SNHLY, CDR2 FYNNEI. The CDR3 is made up of 13 amino acids. On this clone itself: The antigen is unknown.

Only in-frame clones appear in the TCRdb table, and some are missing; sequencing was by immunoSEQ multiplex PCR. Of 58,000 or so clones in the sample, about 89% are singletons; the top ten hold under 1.5%. Documented time point: week 23, last vaccination. A single vaccine dose contained 300 ug of mutant IDH1 20-mer peptide, and topical imiquimod was used with it. This chain connects TRBV2 to TRBJ2-5; D unresolved. The J call is doubtful: the DNA matches TRBJ2-7 better. The clonotype was recovered from a man aged 40-55 years with glioma. The sample was PBMCs, taken from a glioma patient whose treatment included an IDH1 peptide vaccine. For the CDR3, the DNA is TGTGCCAGCATCGCACAGTCTATTTACGAGCAGTACTTC. Translating gives CASIAQSIYEQYF.